The 19 T cell receptor beta chains given below trace back to one sample, sequenced in a study of T cell responses to AZD1222 COVID-19 vaccine. Clones were read by immunoSEQ multiplex PCR, and TCRdb kept only the in-frame ones, dropping some. The table includes approximately 140,000 clones, more than 85% detected once. Sequenced here: peripheral blood, sampled 28 days after the second AZD1222 dose. These receptors originate from an adult who received the AZD1222 COVID-19 vaccine.

The J gene is TRBJ1-5, the V gene TRBV19; 9 positions match TRBD1. CDR1 and CDR2 from the germline V gene are LNHDA and SQIVND (reference sequence). The CDR3 totals 18 residues. J was trimmed by 8 bases and V by 4 bases; bases with no gene match: 18. The CDR3 sequence is CASSTRRRTGATGEPQHF. DNA for the CDR3: TGTGCCAGTAGTACTCGAAGGCGGACAGGGGCAACCGGAGAGCCCCAGCATTTT.

This chain connects TRBV10-1 to TRBJ1-1; no reliable D call. The CDR3 extends over 14 amino acids. The V gene's germline CDR1 is WNHNN and CDR2 SYGVQD (reference sequence). The V end was cut by 2 bases, the J end by 4 bases, with 11 bases between. The CDR3 spells CASSEGGRGTEAFF. The CDR3 nucleotides read TGCGCCAGCAGTGAGGGTGGACGGGGCACTGAAGCTTTCTTT.

The chain joins TRBV6-1 to TRBJ1-2; D perhaps matches TRBD1 (5 bases). The CDR3 is 14 amino acids. Germline loops: CDR1 MNHNS, CDR2 SASEGT. Trimming took 3 bases from V and 6 from J, leaving 14 bases between them. CDR3 DNA sequence: TGTGCCAGCAGTGACCGACCGGGGACGGATGGCTACACCTTC. This translates into CASSDRPGTDGYTF.

The rearrangement uses TRBV6-1 and TRBJ1-2; D is undetermined. The CDR3 sequence is 13 residues long. Germline V lookup: CDR1 MNHNS, CDR2 SASEGT. With 1 base removed from V and 6 bases from J, the gap between germline ends came to 9 bases. This chain's CDR3 is CASSEVPVNGYTF. The DNA of the CDR3 is TGTGCCAGCAGTGAAGTGCCGGTGAATGGCTACACCTTC.

The chain combines TRBV10-3 with TRBJ1-1, with 7 positions matching TRBD1. The germline V gene has CDR1 ENHRY and CDR2 SYGVKD. The CDR3 has 13 amino acids. V gave up 6 bases and J gave up 0 bases; unmatched junction bases: 1. The CDR3 nucleotides read TGTGCCATCAGGACAGGGATGAACACTGAAGCTTTCTTT. Residues: CAIRTGMNTEAFF.

This chain joins TRBV15 and TRBJ2-3; D may be TRBD2 (5 bases). The germline CDR1 and CDR2 sequences are LNHNV and YYDKDF (reference sequence). CDR3 size: 13 residues. V lost 3 bases and J lost 10, with 14 bases in between. The CDR3 region has the DNA TGTGCCACCAGCAGCACCTCCTTGAGGGCGCAGTATTTT. Translating gives CATSSTSLRAQYF.

The gene calls are TRBV7-9 and TRBJ1-1, with a tentative D call TRBD1 (6 bases). This CDR3 is built from 13 residues. Trimming shortened V by 5 bases and J by 1 base, and 8 bases separated the two germline ends. CDR1 and CDR2 (germline): SEHNR, FQNEAQ (reference sequence). The CDR3 spells CASSTQGNTEAFF. DNA for the CDR3: TGTGCCAGCAGCACACAGGGGAACACTGAAGCTTTCTTT.

The chain combines TRBV23-1 with TRBJ2-7; a weak D match, TRBD2 (5 bases). Being an ORF, TRBV23-1 has a function that is uncertain. This CDR3 spans 12 amino acids. Trimming took off 8 bases at V and 6 bases at J, with 14 bases between the two ends. The CDR3 DNA is TGCGCCAGCTCCAGATCGGGGTGCGAGCAGTACGTC. Translating gives CASSRSGCEQYV.

The gene calls are TRBV23-1 and TRBJ1-4; D unclear. TRBV23-1 falls under the ORF class, with uncertain function. The CDR3 has 17 residues. Trimming removed 0 bases at V and 0 bases at J, with 11 bases between. CDR3 sequence reads: CASSQSIDPTTNEKLFF. The DNA of the CDR3 is TGCGCCAGCAGTCAATCGATCGACCCCACAACTAATGAAAAACTGTTTTTT.

The chain joins TRBV6-5 to TRBJ2-3; possibly TRBD1 for D (5 bases). Trimming took 6 bases from V and 9 from J, leaving 16 bases between them. The CDR3 runs to 13 residues. Germline CDR1 MNHEY, CDR2 SVGAGI. The CDR3 sequence: CASSPSPRVTQYF. The CDR3 DNA follows: TGTGCCAGCAGCCCCTCCCCCAGGGTAACGCAGTATTTT.

This clone was detected only a few times. The chain joins TRBV29-1 to TRBJ1-2; D remains ambiguous. CDR1 and CDR2 (germline): SQVTM, ANQGSEA. Trimming left V 4 bases short and J 8 bases short, with 11 bases between. The CDR3 consists of 11 residues. CDR3 loop: CSVATPYGYTF. The CDR3 region has the DNA TGCAGCGTTGCGACGCCCTACGGCTACACCTTC.

Comments on this clone: Other DNA sequences of this sample code for an identical CDR3. The chain uses TRBV12-3 or TRBV12-4 and TRBJ1-1; no definite D call. This CDR3 is 13 amino acids long. V lost 3 bases and J lost 5, with 10 bases in between. The CDR3 coding sequence is TGTGCCAGCAGTTTCTCCGGTGGTACTGAAGCTTTCTTT. This gives the protein CASSFSGGTEAFF.

This chain links TRBV6-5 with TRBJ1-2; D ambiguous. Trimming stripped 4 bases from V and 8 bases from J, with 17 bases between. Germline V gene sequence: CDR1 MNHEY, CDR2 SVGAGI. The CDR3 has 14 amino acids. This CDR3 is CASSSSAVALGYTF. The CDR3 DNA is TGTGCCAGCAGTTCATCCGCGGTGGCCCTGGGCTACACCTTC.

This rearrangement joins TRBV11-2 to TRBJ2-2; D perhaps matches TRBD1 (6 bases). V was pared by 5 bases and J by 6 bases, with 19 bases between. Germline assignment: CDR1 SGHAT and CDR2 FQNNGV. This CDR3 has 16 residues. CDR3 region: CASSPGQRGVSGELFF. The CDR3 DNA is TGTGCCAGCAGCCCCGGACAGAGAGGGGTCTCCGGGGAGCTGTTTTTT. The variable domain in full, completed from reference TRBV11-2 and TRBJ2-2, reads EAGVAQSPRYKIIEKRQSVAFWCNPISGHATLYWYQQILGQGPKLLIQFQNNGVVDDSQLPKDRFSAERLKGVDSTLKIQPAKLEDSAVYLCASSPGQRGVSGELFFGEGSRLTVL.

This CDR3 reads CASSLGQGLGNSPLHF. The CDR3 DNA is TGTGCCAGCAGCTTAGGGCAGGGCCTCGGTAATTCACCCCTCCACTTT. The rearrangement links TRBV11-2 to TRBJ1-6; weak D call: TRBD1 (5 bases). Trimming took 1 base from V and 6 from J, leaving 13 bases between them. The CDR3 runs 16 residues. Germline V gene data show CDR1 as SGHAT and CDR2 as FQNNGV.

The CDR3 region has the DNA TGTGCCAGCAGCCTTAGTTTCCAGGGGAATCAAAAACTGTTTTTT. This sequence encodes CASSLSFQGNQKLFF. The chain combines TRBV7-2 with TRBJ1-4; D perhaps matches TRBD1 (6 bases). Germline loops: CDR1 SGHTA, CDR2 FQGNSA. V lost 5 bases and J lost 9, with 19 bases in between. CDR3 length: 15 amino acids.

This chain connects TRBV28 to TRBJ1-5, with TRBD1 as a possible D gene (5 bases). CDR3 length: 16 residues. Trimming shortened V by 5 bases and J by 1 base, and 15 bases separated the two germline ends. Germline CDR1 MDHEN, CDR2 SYDVKM. The CDR3 DNA is TGTGCCAGCAGTCTCCCCCATGCAGGGAGCAATCAGCCCCAGCATTTT. Its protein product is CASSLPHAGSNQPQHF.

This clone appeared a single time. The rearrangement links TRBV18 to TRBJ1-1, with D tentatively TRBD1 (5 bases). Germline CDR1 reads KGHSH; CDR2 reads LQKENI. The CDR3 length is 13 residues. V gave up 1 base and J gave up 9 bases, with 12 bases separating them. CDR3 loop: CASSPRGGSKAFF. The DNA for the CDR3 is TGTGCCAGCTCACCACGGGGGGGGTCTAAAGCTTTCTTT.

The V gene is TRBV5-6, the J gene TRBJ1-4; D possibly corresponds to TRBD1 (6 bases). The V gene's germline CDR1 is SGHDT and CDR2 YYEEEE. V was pared by 3 bases and J by 8 bases, with 17 bases between. This CDR3 is 15 amino acids long. Here the CDR3 reads CASSYYRVDGEKLFF. For the CDR3, the DNA is TGTGCCAGCAGCTATTACAGGGTGGACGGAGAAAAACTGTTTTTT.